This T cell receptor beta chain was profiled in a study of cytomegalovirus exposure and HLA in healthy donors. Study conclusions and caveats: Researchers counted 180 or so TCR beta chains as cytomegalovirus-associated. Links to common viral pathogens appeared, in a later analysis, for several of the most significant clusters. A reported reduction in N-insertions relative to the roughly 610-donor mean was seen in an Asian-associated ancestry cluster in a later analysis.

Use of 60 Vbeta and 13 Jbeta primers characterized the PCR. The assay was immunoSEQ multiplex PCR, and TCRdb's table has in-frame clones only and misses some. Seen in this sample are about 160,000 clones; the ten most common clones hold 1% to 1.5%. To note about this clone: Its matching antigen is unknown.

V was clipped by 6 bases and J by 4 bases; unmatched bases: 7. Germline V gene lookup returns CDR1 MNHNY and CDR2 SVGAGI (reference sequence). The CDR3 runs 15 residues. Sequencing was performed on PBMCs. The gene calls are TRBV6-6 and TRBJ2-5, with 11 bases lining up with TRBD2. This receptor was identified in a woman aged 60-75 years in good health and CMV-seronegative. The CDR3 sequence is CASRLAGANTETQYF. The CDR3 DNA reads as TGTGCCAGCAGACTAGCGGGAGCTAATACAGAGACCCAGTACTTC.